Sequencing of this T cell receptor (beta chain) was carried out in a study of multiple sclerosis patients with progressive multifocal leukoencephalopathy. The method was immunoSEQ multiplex PCR; TCRdb's version includes in-frame clones alone and lacks a portion of them. The sample lists more than 25,000 clones, 88% seen once, with approximately 1% in the top ten. This clone was detected only once. Time point described: before natalizumab initiation. This sequence was found in a human donor with multiple sclerosis. The sequenced material came from PBMCs.

The CDR3 DNA reads as TGTGCCAGCAGCTCCATCGACTTTCAGCCCCAGCATTTT. Translating gives CASSSIDFQPQHF. The rearrangement joins TRBV2 to TRBJ1-5; D remains unclear. V lost 6 bases, J lost 6 bases, and 12 bases lay in between. Looked up from germline, CDR1 is SNHLY and CDR2 is FYNNEI. This CDR3 spans 13 amino acids.